These T cell receptor beta chains were read from a single sample in a study of post-analysis software for immune sequencing data. TCRdb reprocessed the PCR reads via MiXCR and lists one record per CDR3 protein. Among 750,000 to 900,000 distinct CDR3 sequences, 46% were seen once, and the ten largest hold 4.9%. The sequencing sample was made of blood. Every receptor here comes from a girl aged 5 to 17 with multiple sclerosis. Both conserved end residues are part of each CDR3. The D gene is left open where the match is weak. The size of a clone is reported for some rows only, either as once, few or many, or as a class for expanded clones.

V	J	D	size	DNA	CDR3
TRBV7-9	TRBJ2-1	.	few	TGTGCCAGCAGCTTAGCACTAGCAGAGCAGTTCTTC	CASSLALAEQFF
TRBV9	TRBJ2-1	TRBD2	.	TGTGCCAGCAGCGTAGCCCGAGGGGCTAGCGGGAGAGGGTGGAATGAGCAGTTCTTC	CASSVARGASGRGWNEQFF
TRBV5-1	TRBJ1-2	TRBD1	.	TGCGCCAGCAGCGAAAACAGGGGGCGTTTGGAGGTTTCCAACTGGGGGAACTATGGCTACACCTTC	CASSENRGRLEVSNWGNYGYTF
TRBV12-3/TRBV12-4	TRBJ2-7	.	few	TGTGCCAGCAGTTTGGTGGGTGTCTACGAGCAGTACTTC	CASSLVGVYEQYF
TRBV5-5	TRBJ2-7	.	.	TGTGCCAGCAGCCCTGAGCAGGGGAGAACCTACGAGCAGTACTTC	CASSPEQGRTYEQYF
TRBV15	TRBJ2-7	.	.	TGTGCCACCAGCAGTAGTCTGCGGACCTACGAGCAGTACTTC	CATSSSLRTYEQYF
TRBV10-3	TRBJ1-2	TRBD1	.	TGTGCCATCGCGGACAGGGGGGAACGAGGCTACACCTTC	CAIADRGERGYTF
TRBV7-4	TRBJ2-5	TRBD2	few	TGTGCCAGCAGCCAACTGGGGCTAGCGGAGGGAGAGACCCAGTACTTC	CASSQLGLAEGETQYF
TRBV7-9	TRBJ2-7	TRBD2	.	TGTGCCGGGAGTAGCGGGAGTAAGGACGAGCAGTACTTC	CAGSSGSKDEQYF
TRBV20-1	TRBJ2-5	.	.	TGCAGTGCCTCCTCAGAGGCTATGGAGACCCAGTACTTC	CSASSEAMETQYF
TRBV13	TRBJ1-1	TRBD1	few	TGTGCCAGCAGCTCCCGGGACAGGGTACCTGAAGCTTTCTTT	CASSSRDRVPEAFF
TRBV5-5	TRBJ2-3	TRBD2	.	TGTGCCAGCAGCCCCCACCCCATTGGGCGGGAGGGCACAGATACGCAGTATTTT	CASSPHPIGREGTDTQYF
TRBV7-2	TRBJ2-7	TRBD1	.	TGTGCCAGCAGCCCGGGACAGGGTGTGAGCTACGAGCAGTACTTC	CASSPGQGVSYEQYF
TRBV7-6	TRBJ2-5	TRBD2	.	TGTGCCAGCAGCCAGATCACTAGCGGGCTACAAGAGACCCAGTACTTC	CASSQITSGLQETQYF
TRBV20-1	TRBJ1-1	.	.	TGCAGTGCTACCGGCCCAGGGTTTCAAAACACTGAAGCTTTCTTT	CSATGPGFQNTEAFF
TRBV13	TRBJ2-7	.	few	TGTGCCAGCAGCGAGGGGATGAGACCCTACGAGCAGTACTTC	CASSEGMRPYEQYF
TRBV19	TRBJ2-3	TRBD2	.	TGTGCCAGTAGTATCAATCTTTTAGCGGGAGGTAAAGATACGCAGTATTTT	CASSINLLAGGKDTQYF
TRBV6-6	TRBJ1-4	TRBD1	.	TGTGCCAGCAGTCCAGGCCAGGGGGGGTCAACTAATGAAAAACTGTTTTTT	CASSPGQGGSTNEKLFF
TRBV7-8	TRBJ2-1	.	once	TGTGCCAGCAGCTTATGGGCAGGGAGCTCCTACAATGAGCAGTTCTTC	CASSLWAGSSYNEQFF
TRBV6-2/TRBV6-3	TRBJ2-3	TRBD2	few	TGTGCCAGCAGGACTAGCGGGGGGGAATATACGCAGTATTTT	CASRTSGGEYTQYF
TRBV6-2/TRBV6-3	TRBJ2-7	.	few	TGTGCCAGCAGCCGAGGGCCGACCACATTCTACGAGCAGTACTTC	CASSRGPTTFYEQYF
TRBV4-1	TRBJ2-3	.	.	TGCGCCAGCAGGACCGGGACCCTGAGCACAGATACGCAGTATTTT	CASRTGTLSTDTQYF
TRBV13	TRBJ2-7	TRBD2	few	TGTGCCAGCAGCTTACAACTAGCGGGCTACGAGCAGTACTTC	CASSLQLAGYEQYF
TRBV7-9	TRBJ2-3	.	.	TGTGCCAGCAGCCCAGATGTTGACCGCACAGATACGCAGTATTTT	CASSPDVDRTDTQYF
TRBV7-9	TRBJ2-3	TRBD2	.	TGTGCCAGCAGCTTGACTAGCGGGAGGGACGCAGATACGCAGTATTTT	CASSLTSGRDADTQYF
TRBV7-6	TRBJ2-3	.	few	TGTGCCAGCAGTTATTATCGTGCAGATACGCAGTATTTT	CASSYYRADTQYF
TRBV27	TRBJ1-2	.	few	TGTGCCAGCAGTCCAACACAGGGAAACTATGGCTACACCTTC	CASSPTQGNYGYTF
TRBV9	TRBJ2-1	.	few	TGTGCCAGCAGCGTACCTGCTAGCGCCGGTTACAATGAGCAGTTCTTC	CASSVPASAGYNEQFF
TRBV27	TRBJ2-6	.	.	TGTGCCAGCAAGGGACAAGGGGCCAACGTCCTGACTTTC	CASKGQGANVLTF
TRBV12-3/TRBV12-4	TRBJ1-1	.	.	TGTGCCAGCAGTTCTGGACAGTACACTGAAGCTTTCTTT	CASSSGQYTEAFF
TRBV3-1	TRBJ2-1	.	.	TGTGCCAGCAGCCAAGACTTGTCAGCCAATGAGCAGTTCTTC	CASSQDLSANEQFF
TRBV27	TRBJ2-1	TRBD2	few	TGTGCCAGCAGTCTAGGACTAGCGGGAGTTATCGACAATGAGCAGTTCTTC	CASSLGLAGVIDNEQFF
TRBV10-3	TRBJ1-1	TRBD1	.	TGTGCCATCAGAACAGGGGGCTTGAACACTGAAGCTTTCTTT	CAIRTGGLNTEAFF
TRBV23-1	TRBJ2-5	.	.	TGCGCCAGCAGTCAATCCGGGCAGGGTAAAGAGACCCAGTACTTC	CASSQSGQGKETQYF
TRBV28	TRBJ1-5	.	.	TGTGCCAGCAAGTTCTCGGGGACGGAACAGCCCCAGCATTTT	CASKFSGTEQPQHF
TRBV28	TRBJ1-5	.	.	TGTGCCAGCAGTTCTACAGGGTTCAGCAATCAGCCCCAGCATTTT	CASSSTGFSNQPQHF